This TCR beta chain was identified in a study of blood T cells in healthy people across ages. General study points: Possibly, changes in expanded clonotypes were confounded because donor CMV status was unknown.

In the case of this clonotype: Its antigen is not identified.

It was with a sample-barcoded 5' primer and a J-beta primer mix that a second PCR of about 7 to 12 cycles was run. MiXCR, run by TCRdb on the 5' RACE reads, gives a single entry per CDR3 protein. The data contain under 1,100,000 distinct CDR3 sequences, under 30% of them singletons. The V and J ends lost 6 bases and 0 bases, in that order; junction bases with no gene match: 13. Germline loops: CDR1 SGHDT, CDR2 YYEEEE. This CDR3 has 17 amino acids. These data are also associated with another study on T cells of mothers and their children. From that report: The donors comprised more than 5 children and their three healthy Caucasian mothers.

Sequenced: blood. The chain employs TRBV5-6 and TRBJ2-5, with 8 positions matching TRBD2. The TCR comes from a girl aged 2-9 years in good health. The CDR3 reads CASTLRLAGPYQETQYF. Here the CDR3 DNA reads TGTGCCAGCACTCTAAGGCTAGCGGGCCCGTACCAAGAGACCCAGTACTTC.